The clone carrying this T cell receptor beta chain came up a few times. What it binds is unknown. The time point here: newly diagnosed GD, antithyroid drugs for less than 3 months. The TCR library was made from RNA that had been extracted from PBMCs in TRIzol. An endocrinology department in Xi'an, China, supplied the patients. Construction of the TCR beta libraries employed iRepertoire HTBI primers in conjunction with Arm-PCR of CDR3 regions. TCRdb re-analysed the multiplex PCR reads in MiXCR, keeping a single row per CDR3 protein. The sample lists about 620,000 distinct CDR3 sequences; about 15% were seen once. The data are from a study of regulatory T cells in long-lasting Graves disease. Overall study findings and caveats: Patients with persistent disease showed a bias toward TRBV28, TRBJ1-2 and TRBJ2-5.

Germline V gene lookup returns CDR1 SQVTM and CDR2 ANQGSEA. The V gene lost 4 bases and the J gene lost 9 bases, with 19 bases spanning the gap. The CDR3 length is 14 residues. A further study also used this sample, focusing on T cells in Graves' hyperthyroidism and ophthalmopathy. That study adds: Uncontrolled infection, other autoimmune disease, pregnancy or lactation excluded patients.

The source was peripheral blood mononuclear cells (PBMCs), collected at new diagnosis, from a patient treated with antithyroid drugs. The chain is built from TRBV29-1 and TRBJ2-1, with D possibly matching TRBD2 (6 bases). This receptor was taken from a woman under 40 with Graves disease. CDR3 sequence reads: CSVVGGTGPGEQFF. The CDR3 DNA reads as TGCAGCGTTGTTGGCGGGACGGGTCCAGGTGAGCAGTTCTTC.